Listed below are T cell receptor beta chains from one sample, sequenced in a study of OX40 agonist ivuxolimab in advanced cancers. Some clones are missing from TCRdb's copy, which holds only in-frame ones; the method was immunoSEQ multiplex PCR. This table has more than 50,000 clones, roughly 81% appearing once. The specimen was CD4+ or CD8+ T cells sorted from blood, collected in a trial of the OX40 agonist ivuxolimab. The receptors shown here come from an adult with an advanced solid tumor such as melanoma, head and neck, liver or kidney cancer. Each CDR3 is given without its conserved first and last residue. A D gene is named only where the DNA matches it firmly. Size is omitted from some rows. Given values are once, few, many or a class for expanded clones.

cdr3_aa v_call d_call clone_size
ASSEGGIDTGELF TRBV2 TRBD2 .
ASSRKQGPGGYT TRBV6-6 . once
ASGNGDQETQY TRBV6-5 . .
ASSVLQGVGDEQY TRBV27 . .
AWTPAGQGGTYEQY TRBV30 TRBD1 .
ASSESYSNQPQH TRBV2 . .
ASSLGQGLFYEQF TRBV5-1 . .
ASSFVGVVDTQY TRBV7-2 . once
ASSYFSRGAYEQY TRBV6-5 . .
ASSLGGTAQETQY TRBV7-2 TRBD1 .
ASSRQSYEQY TRBV11-3 . once
ASGNRGYIQY TRBV11-2 TRBD1 .
ASSQDWDRYSNQPQH TRBV4-3 TRBD1 .
ASSPGSRAFADTQY TRBV7-8 . .
ATRQGNSYEQY TRBV2 TRBD1 .
ASSLGHNEQF TRBV5-1 . .
ASGVGLAGFQETQY TRBV5-1 TRBD2 .
ASSLMDMGTQY TRBV7-9 . .
ASSLADTGELF TRBV9 TRBD2 .
ASSLNGVASPLH TRBV28 . few
ASSTTSRQDTQY TRBV11-2 . .
ASVGQLMGELF TRBV6-1 . .
ASIPDLNTEAF TRBV5-5 . .
ASRTGTANTGELF TRBV5-1 TRBD1 .
ASRQGIAGANVLT TRBV27 . .
ASSQLGLAGPSVYNEQF TRBV4-1 TRBD2 .
ASSVGGPQH TRBV28 . few
ASSLGRGLYEQY TRBV13 TRBD1 .
ASSVGAGSTDTQY TRBV9 TRBD2 .
ASSALAGGLEQY TRBV6-4 TRBD2 .
ASSPPSGTYEQY TRBV18 . .
ASSLFRGQNEQF TRBV11-3 TRBD1 .
ASSPSLNSYNEQF TRBV7-3 . .
ASSLGYTDTQY TRBV11-3 . .
ASSSEKKQY TRBV6-6 . .
ASSPGTGETGANVLT TRBV25-1 TRBD1 once
AWSRTGNSPLH TRBV30 TRBD1 .
ASSLDRGQHEQY TRBV7-2 TRBD1 .
ASSVGGSGLSTDTQY TRBV9 TRBD2 .
ASSLSGAKETQY TRBV5-6 . .
ASRDRTGGFYGYT TRBV6-6 TRBD1 .
ASSLGRGGAGELF TRBV7-2 . few
ASTTQPGQQATNEKLF TRBV2 TRBD1 .
ASRGGSSYNEQF TRBV27 . .
ASSIGRLAGGRAKNIQY TRBV19 TRBD2 .
ASSVGPGQEANYGYT TRBV9 . .
SAHRDTEAF TRBV20-1 . .
ASSFHRLAF TRBV28 . .
ASSLRVGMLPTDTQY TRBV4-1 . once
ASGRRYEQY TRBV28 . .
ASSQDPGTTLMNTEAF TRBV4-1 . .
ASSFGGLALTNTGELF TRBV28 TRBD2 .
ASSESYGVDTGELF TRBV10-1 . .
ASSKRSRDRDSGYT TRBV21-1 . .